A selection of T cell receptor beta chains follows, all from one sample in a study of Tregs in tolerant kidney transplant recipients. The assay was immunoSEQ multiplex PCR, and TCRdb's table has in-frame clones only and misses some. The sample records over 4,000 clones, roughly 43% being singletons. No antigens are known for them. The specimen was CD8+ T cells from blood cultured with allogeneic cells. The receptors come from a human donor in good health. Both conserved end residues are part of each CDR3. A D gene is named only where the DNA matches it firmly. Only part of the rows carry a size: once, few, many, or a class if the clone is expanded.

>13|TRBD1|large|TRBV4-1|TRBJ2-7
CASSQTGYYEQYF
TGCGCCAGCAGCCAGACAGGGTACTACGAGCAGTACTTC
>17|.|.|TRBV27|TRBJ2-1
CASSLSAGENYYNEQFF
TGTGCCAGCAGTTTATCGGCCGGGGAAAACTACTACAATGAGCAGTTCTTC
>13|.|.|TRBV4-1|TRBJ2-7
CASSRDPTGGRGF
TGCGCCAGCAGCCGCGACCCAACGGGGGGCCGCGGCTTC
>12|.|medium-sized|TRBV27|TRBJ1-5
CASKAGDQPQHF
TGTGCCAGCAAGGCAGGGGATCAGCCCCAGCATTTT
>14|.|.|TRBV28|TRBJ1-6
CASSFGGGGSPLHF
TGTGCCAGCAGTTTCGGGGGGGGAGGTTCACCCCTCCACTTT
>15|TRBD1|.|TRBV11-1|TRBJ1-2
CASSLLQGGNYGYTF
TGTGCCAGCAGCTTATTACAGGGGGGAAACTATGGCTACACCTTC
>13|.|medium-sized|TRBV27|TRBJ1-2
CASSLGLGYGYTF
TGTGCCAGCAGTTTGGGGCTCGGCTATGGCTACACCTTC
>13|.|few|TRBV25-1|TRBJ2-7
CASSEYYVGEQYF
TGTGCCAGCAGTGAATATTATGTTGGGGAGCAGTACTTC
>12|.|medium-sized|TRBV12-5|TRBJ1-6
CASGRLTDPLHF
TGTGCTAGTGGCCGGCTCACAGATCCCCTCCACTTT
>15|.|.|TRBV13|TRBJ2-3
CASSLVQSSTDTQYF
TGTGCCAGCAGCTTAGTGCAGTCTAGCACAGATACGCAGTATTTT
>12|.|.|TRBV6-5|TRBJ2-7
CASSYPSLEQYF
TGTGCCAGCAGTTACCCCAGTCTCGAGCAGTACTTC
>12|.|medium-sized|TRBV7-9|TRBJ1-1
CASSPRRTEAFF
TGTGCCAGCAGCCCTCGGAGGACTGAAGCTTTCTTT